The clone carrying this T cell receptor beta chain was observed a few times. Its antigen is undetermined. Germline lookup yields CDR1 MDHEN and CDR2 SYDVKM. This CDR3 is built from 14 residues. Trimming cost V 8 bases and J 4 bases; bases outside gene matches: 3. This specimen comes from a study of T-cell reconstitution after alpha-beta-depleted transplantation in children. TCRbeta library construction was performed incorporating unique molecular identifiers. TCRdb re-derived calls from the PCR reads in MiXCR, one entry per CDR3 protein. The data hold hundreds of thousands of distinct CDR3 sequences, with about an eighth observed a single time. Study results and caveats: Approximately two months post-transplant, alpha-beta T cells reportedly originated from several hundred expanded graft clones. Some patients showed high day-60 TCRbeta diversity, which derived from surviving recipient T cells and thymic progenitors. T-cell counts and diversity at one year following transplant were attributed mainly to newly produced T cells.

The sample was PBMCs, taken before TCRalphabeta/CD19-depleted stem cell transplant. This receptor was taken from a girl aged 2-10 years with congenital amegakaryocytic thrombocytopenia, due to receive a stem cell transplant. This chain uses TRBV28 with TRBJ2-5, with 14 bases matching TRBD2. DNA of the CDR3: TGTGCCAGCGAGGGGACTAGCGGGAGAGAGACCCAGTACTTC. Its translation: CASEGTSGRETQYF.